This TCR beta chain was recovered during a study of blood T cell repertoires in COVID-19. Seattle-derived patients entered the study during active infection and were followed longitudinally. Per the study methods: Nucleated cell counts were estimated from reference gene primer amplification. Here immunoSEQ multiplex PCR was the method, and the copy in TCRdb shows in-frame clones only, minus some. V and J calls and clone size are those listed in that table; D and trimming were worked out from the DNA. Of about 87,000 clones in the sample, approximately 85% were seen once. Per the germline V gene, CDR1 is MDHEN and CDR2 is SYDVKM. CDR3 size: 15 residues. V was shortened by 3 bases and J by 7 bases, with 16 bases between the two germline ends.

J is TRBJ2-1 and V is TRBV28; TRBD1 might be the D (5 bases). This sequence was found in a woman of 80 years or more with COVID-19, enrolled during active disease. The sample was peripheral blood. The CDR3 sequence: CASSFTVAGWNEQFF. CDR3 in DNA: TGTGCCAGCAGTTTTACGGTCGCAGGGTGGAATGAGCAGTTCTTC. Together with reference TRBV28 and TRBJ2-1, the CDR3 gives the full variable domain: DVKVTQSSRYLVKRTGEKVFLECVQDMDHENMFWYRQDPGLGLRLIYFSYDVKMKEKGDIPEGYSVSREKKERFSLILESASTNQTSMYLCASSFTVAGWNEQFFGPGTRLTVL.